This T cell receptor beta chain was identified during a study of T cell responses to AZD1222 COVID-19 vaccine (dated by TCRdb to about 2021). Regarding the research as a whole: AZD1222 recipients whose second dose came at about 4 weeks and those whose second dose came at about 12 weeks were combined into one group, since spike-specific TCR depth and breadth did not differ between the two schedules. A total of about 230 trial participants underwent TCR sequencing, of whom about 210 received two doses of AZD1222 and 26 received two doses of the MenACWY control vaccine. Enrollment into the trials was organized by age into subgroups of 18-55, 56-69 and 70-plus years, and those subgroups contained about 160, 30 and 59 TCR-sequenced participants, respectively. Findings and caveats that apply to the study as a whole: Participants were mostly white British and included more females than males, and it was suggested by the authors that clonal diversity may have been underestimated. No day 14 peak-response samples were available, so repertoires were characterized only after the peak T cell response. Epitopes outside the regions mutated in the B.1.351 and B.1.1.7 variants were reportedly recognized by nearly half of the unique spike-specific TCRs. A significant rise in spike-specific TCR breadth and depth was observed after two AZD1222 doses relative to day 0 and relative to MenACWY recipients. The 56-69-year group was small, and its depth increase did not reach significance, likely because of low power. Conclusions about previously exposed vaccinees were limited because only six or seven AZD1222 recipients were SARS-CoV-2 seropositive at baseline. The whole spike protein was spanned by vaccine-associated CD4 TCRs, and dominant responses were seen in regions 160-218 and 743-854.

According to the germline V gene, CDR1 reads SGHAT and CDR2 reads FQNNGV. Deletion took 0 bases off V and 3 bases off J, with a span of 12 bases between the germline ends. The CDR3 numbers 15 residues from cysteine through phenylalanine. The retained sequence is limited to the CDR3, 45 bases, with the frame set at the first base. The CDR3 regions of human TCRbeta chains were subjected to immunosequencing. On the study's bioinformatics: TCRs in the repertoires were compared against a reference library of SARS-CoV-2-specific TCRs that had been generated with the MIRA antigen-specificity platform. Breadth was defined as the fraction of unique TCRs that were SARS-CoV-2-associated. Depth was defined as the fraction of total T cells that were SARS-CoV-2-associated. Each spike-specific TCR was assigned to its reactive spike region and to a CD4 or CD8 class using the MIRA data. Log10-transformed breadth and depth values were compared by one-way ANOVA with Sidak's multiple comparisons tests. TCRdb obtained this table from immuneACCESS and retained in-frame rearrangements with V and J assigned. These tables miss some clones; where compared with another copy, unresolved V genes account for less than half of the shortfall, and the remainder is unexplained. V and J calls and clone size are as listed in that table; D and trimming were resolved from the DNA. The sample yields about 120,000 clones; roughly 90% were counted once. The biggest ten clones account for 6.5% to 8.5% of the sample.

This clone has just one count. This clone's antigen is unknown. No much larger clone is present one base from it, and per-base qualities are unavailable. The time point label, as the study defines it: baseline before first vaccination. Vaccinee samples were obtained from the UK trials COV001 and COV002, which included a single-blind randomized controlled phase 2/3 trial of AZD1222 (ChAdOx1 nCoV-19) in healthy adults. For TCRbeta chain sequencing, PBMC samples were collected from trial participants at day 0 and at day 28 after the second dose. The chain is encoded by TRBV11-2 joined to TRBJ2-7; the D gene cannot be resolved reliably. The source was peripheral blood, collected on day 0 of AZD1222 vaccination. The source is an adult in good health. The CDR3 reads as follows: CASSLDGVDGYEQYF. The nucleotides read TGTGCCAGCAGCTTAGATGGGGTGGATGGCTACGAGCAGTACTTC.